This T cell receptor (beta chain) was recovered during a study of beta chain features in type 1 diabetes. The study, taken as a whole, reports: Among patients, naive, central memory and Treg TCRB repertoires appeared more similar than among healthy donors.

Expressed TCRB transcripts were sequenced after all isolated RNA was converted to cDNA. The data were produced by immunoSEQ multiplex PCR, yet TCRdb's version contains in-frame clones alone and is incomplete. The sample shows 430,000 or so clones, over 10% of them seen only once. The germline CDR1 and CDR2 sequences are LGHNA and YSLEER. This CDR3 has 13 residues. Trimming cost V 4 bases and J 0 bases, with 5 bases left between them. There are a few counts of this clone. Its antigen remains unidentified. The chain uses TRBV4-3 and TRBJ2-3; D remains unclear. The receptor was isolated from a young woman in good health. Sequencing used naive CD4+ T cells from blood. CDR3 DNA: TGCGCCAGCAGCCCGACTAGCACAGATACGCAGTATTTT. As protein: CASSPTSTDTQYF.